Below, one T cell receptor (beta chain) is given with its context. What it binds is unknown. This table comes from immunoSEQ multiplex PCR, and its TCRdb copy is limited to in-frame clones, with some not included. Among some 21,000 clones listed, about 85% were seen once. Sample time point: baseline, week 1 (first vaccination visit). Treatment: pre-vaccination baseline after standard-of-care therapy. The data derive from a study of a mutant IDH1 vaccine in newly diagnosed glioma. Looking at the study overall: The sex distribution of treated patients was around 60% male and about 38% female, with a mean age of approximately 40 years.

This CDR3 is built from 14 residues. Germline-derived CDR1 and CDR2 are SNHLY and FYNNEI. J was trimmed by 8 bases and V by 6 bases; bases with no gene match: 9. Study-level results: Among top peripheral T cell clonotypes, changes seemed unrelated to pseudoprogression. A vaccine-induced immune response developed in roughly 93% of the patients.

The source is a man aged 35-49 years with glioma. Source: PBMCs, taken from a glioma patient treated with radiotherapy, temozolomide or both. This chain uses TRBV2 with TRBJ2-2, with 7 bases matching TRBD1. The CDR3 here is CASRTLQGVGELFF. The CDR3, as DNA: TGTGCCAGCAGGACCCTCCAGGGGGTAGGGGAGCTGTTTTTT. Looking up the rest from reference TRBV2 and TRBJ2-2 gives the full variable domain: EPEVTQTPSHQVTQMGQEVILRCVPISNHLYFYWYRQILGQKVEFLVSFYNNEISEKSEIFDDQFSVERPDGSNFTLKIRSTKLEDSAMYFCASRTLQGVGELFFGEGSRLTVL.